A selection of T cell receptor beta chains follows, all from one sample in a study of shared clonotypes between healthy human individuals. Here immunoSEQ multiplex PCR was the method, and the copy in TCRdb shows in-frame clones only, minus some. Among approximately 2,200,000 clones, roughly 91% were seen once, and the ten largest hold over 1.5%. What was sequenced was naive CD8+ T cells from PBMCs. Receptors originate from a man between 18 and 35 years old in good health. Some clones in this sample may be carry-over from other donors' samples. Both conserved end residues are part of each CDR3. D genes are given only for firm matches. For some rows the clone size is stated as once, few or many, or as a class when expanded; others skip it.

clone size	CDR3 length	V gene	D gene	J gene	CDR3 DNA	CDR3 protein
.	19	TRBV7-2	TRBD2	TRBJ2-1	TGTGCCAGCAGCTTATTGGTCCTAGCGGGAGTCCATCATCGCGGTGAGCAGTTCTTC	CASSLLVLAGVHHRGEQFF
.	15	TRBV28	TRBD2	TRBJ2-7	TGTGCCAGCAGTTTAGCGCTAGCGGGAGGGTACGAGCAGTACTTC	CASSLALAGGYEQYF
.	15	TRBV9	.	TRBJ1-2	TGTGCCAGCAGCGAGACGACAGGTTCTAACTATGGCTACACCTTC	CASSETTGSNYGYTF
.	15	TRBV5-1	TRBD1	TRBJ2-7	TGCGCCAGCAGCGGTACTCCAGGGGGAAGCTACGAGCAGTACTTC	CASSGTPGGSYEQYF
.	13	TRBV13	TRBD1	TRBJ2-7	TGTGCCAGTGGGACAGGGGACTACTACGAGCAGTACTTC	CASGTGDYYEQYF
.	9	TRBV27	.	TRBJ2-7	TGTGCCAGGGGGGGATGGCAGTACTTC	CARGGWQYF
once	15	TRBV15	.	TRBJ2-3	TGTGCCACCAGCAGAGAGGGGGGGCGCACAGATACGCAGTATTTT	CATSREGGRTDTQYF
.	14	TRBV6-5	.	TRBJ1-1	TGTGCCAGCAGACCCTTGGGGGCGAACACTGAAGCTTTCTTT	CASRPLGANTEAFF
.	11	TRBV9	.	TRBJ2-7	TGTGCCAGCAGCGTAGGTCGGGAGCAGTACTTC	CASSVGREQYF
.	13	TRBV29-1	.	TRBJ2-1	TGCAGCGTTGGAGGGTGGGCCTACAATGAGCAGTTCTTC	CSVGGWAYNEQFF
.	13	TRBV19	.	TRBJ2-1	TGTGCCAGTAGTACTGGACTGGTCCTGGAGCAGTTCTTC	CASSTGLVLEQFF
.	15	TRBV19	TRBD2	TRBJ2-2	TGTGCCAGTAGTATAGAACTAGCGGGAGCCGGGGAGCTGTTTTTT	CASSIELAGAGELFF
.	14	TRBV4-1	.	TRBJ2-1	TGCGCCAGCAGCCAAGCGAAGCAAGGGGTTGAGCAGTTCTTC	CASSQAKQGVEQFF
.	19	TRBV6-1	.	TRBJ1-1	TGTGCCAGCAGTGCGCGCGGTTTTAGTCGGGTGGGGGGTAACACTGAAGCTTTCTTT	CASSARGFSRVGGNTEAFF
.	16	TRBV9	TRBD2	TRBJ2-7	TGTGCCAGCAGCTCCAGTAGCGGGAGGGTCTCCTACGAGCAGTACTTC	CASSSSSGRVSYEQYF
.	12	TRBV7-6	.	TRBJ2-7	TGTGCCAGCAGCTTTGGGGGGCACGAGCAGTACTTC	CASSFGGHEQYF
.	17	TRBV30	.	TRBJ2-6	TGTGCCTGGAGAGTGGGGTCAGGCACTCTTGGGGCCAACGTCCTGACTTTC	CAWRVGSGTLGANVLTF
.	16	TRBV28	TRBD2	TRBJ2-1	TGTGCCAGCAGTTTTGAGGGGACTAGCGGGAGCGATGAGCAGTTCTTC	CASSFEGTSGSDEQFF